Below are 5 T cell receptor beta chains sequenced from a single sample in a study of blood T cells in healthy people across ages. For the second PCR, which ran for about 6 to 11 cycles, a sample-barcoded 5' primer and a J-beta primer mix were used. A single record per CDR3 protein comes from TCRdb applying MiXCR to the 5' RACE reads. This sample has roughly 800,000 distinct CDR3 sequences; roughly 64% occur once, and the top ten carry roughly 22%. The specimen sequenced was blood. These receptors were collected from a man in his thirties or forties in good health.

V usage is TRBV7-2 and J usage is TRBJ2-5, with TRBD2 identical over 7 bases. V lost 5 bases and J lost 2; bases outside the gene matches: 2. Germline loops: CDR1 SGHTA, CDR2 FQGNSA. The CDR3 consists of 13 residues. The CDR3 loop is CASSGTTQETQYF. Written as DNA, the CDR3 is TGTGCCAGCAGCGGGACTACTCAAGAGACCCAGTACTTC.

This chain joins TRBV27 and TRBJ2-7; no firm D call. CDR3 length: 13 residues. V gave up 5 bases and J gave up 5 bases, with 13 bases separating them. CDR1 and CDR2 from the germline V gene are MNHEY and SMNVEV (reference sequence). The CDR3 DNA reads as TGTGCCAGCAGTCCCACCCTTATCCACGAGCAGTACTTC. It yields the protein CASSPTLIHEQYF.

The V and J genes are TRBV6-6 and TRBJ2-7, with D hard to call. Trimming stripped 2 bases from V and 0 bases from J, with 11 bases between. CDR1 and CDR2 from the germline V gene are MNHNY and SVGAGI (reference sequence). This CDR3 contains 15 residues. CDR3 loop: CASSYGQVISYEQYF. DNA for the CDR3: TGTGCCAGCAGTTACGGCCAGGTAATCTCCTACGAGCAGTACTTC.

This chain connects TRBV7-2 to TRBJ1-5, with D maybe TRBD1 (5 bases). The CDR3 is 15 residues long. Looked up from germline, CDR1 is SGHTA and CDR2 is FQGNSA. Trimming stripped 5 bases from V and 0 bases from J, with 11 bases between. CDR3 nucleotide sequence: TGTGCCAGCAGCCAGGGCAGATATAGCAATCAGCCCCAGCATTTT. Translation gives CASSQGRYSNQPQHF.

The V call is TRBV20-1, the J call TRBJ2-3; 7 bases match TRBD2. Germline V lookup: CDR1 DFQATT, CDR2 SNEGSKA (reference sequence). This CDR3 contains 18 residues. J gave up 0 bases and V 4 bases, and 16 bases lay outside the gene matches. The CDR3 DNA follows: TGCAGTGCTACCCTTATCACTAGCGCCGTACTTAGCACAGATACGCAGTATTTT. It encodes CSATLITSAVLSTDTQYF.